This T cell receptor (beta chain) was observed in a study of radiotherapy plus CTLA-4 blockade in lung cancer. Here immunoSEQ multiplex PCR was the method, and the copy in TCRdb shows in-frame clones only, minus some. The sample contains some 30,000 clones, about 79% of which appear only once. Study-wide findings and caveats: The study found tumor-derived TCR clones expanded in blood after radiotherapy plus ipilimumab.

Points on this clone: The target antigen is unknown.

It was focal radiation plus CTLA-4 blockade with ipilimumab that patients with chemo-refractory metastatic non-small-cell lung cancer received. V was clipped by 4 bases and J by 1 base; unmatched bases: 11. CDR1 SEHNR and CDR2 FQNEAQ come from the germline V gene (reference sequence). The CDR3 loop spans 17 amino acids. The material was peripheral blood, obtained from a patient treated with radiotherapy plus ipilimumab. The receptor was isolated from a human donor with non-small cell lung cancer that progressed on radiotherapy plus ipilimumab. The chain links TRBV7-9 to TRBJ1-1; 8 bases match TRBD1. CDR3: CASSSLWTGLENTEAFF. Here the CDR3 DNA reads TGTGCCAGCAGCTCTCTCTGGACAGGGCTAGAGAACACTGAAGCTTTCTTT. Full variable domain (remainder filled in from reference TRBV7-9 and TRBJ1-1): DTGVSQNPRHKITKRGQNVTFRCDPISEHNRLYWYRQTLGQGPEFLTYFQNEAQLEKSRLLSDRFSAERPKGSFSTLEIQRTEQGDSAMYLCASSSLWTGLENTEAFFGQGTRLTVV.